This paragraph covers one T cell receptor (beta chain) sequence. CD45RO-negative, CCR7-positively selected cells formed the naive CD8 fraction, excluding terminally differentiated effector memory CD45RA+ cells. The data are from a study of shared clonotypes between healthy human individuals. For the study at large: For every donor, three CD4 naive, three CD4 memory, two CD8 naive and one CD8 memory plates were used.

This CDR3 has 15 residues. Between the trimmed V and J ends, which lost 1 base and 2 bases, there was a span of 12 bases. In germline, CDR1 is MGHRA, CDR2 YSYEKL. Profiling relied on immunoSEQ multiplex PCR, and the TCRdb table lists in-frame clones only, not all of them. The repertoire holds hundreds of thousands of clones, approximately 96% seen once, with 0.11% in the top ten. This TCR came from a woman in her 30s in good health. Material: naive CD8+ T cells sorted from blood. The V gene is TRBV4-1, the J gene TRBJ2-7; the D is unclear. CDR3 in DNA: TGCGCCAGCAGCCAAGGGGCAGAAACCACCTACGAGCAGTACTTC. It codes for CASSQGAETTYEQYF.